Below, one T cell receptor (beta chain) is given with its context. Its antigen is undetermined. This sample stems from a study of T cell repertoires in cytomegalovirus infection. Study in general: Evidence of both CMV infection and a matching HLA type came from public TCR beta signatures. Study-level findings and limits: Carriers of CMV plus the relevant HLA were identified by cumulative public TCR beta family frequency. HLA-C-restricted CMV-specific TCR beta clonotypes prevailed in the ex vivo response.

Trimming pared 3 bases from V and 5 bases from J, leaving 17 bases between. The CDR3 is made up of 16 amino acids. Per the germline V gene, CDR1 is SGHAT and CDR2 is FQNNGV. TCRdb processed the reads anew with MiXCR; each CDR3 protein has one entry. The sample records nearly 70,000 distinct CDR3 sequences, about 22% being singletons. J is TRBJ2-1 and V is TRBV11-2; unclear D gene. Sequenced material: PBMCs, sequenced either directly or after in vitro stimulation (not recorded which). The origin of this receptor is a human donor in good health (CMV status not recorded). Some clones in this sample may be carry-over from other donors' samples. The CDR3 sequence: CASSFILAFVHNEQFF. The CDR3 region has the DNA TGTGCCAGCAGCTTCATTCTGGCTTTTGTGCACAATGAGCAGTTCTTC.